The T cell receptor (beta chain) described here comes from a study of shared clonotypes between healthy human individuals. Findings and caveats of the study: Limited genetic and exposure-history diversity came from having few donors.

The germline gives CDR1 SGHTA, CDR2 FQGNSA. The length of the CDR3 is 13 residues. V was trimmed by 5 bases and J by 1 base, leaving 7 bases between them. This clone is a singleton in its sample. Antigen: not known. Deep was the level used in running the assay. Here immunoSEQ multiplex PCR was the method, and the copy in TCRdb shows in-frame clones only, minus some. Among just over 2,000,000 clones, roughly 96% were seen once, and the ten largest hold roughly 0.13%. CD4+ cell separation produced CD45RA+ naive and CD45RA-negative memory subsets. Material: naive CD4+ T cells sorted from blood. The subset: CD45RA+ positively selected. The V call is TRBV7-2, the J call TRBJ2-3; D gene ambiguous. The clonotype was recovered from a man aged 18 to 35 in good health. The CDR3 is CASSRFRTDTQYF. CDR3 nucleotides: TGTGCCAGCAGCAGATTCCGCACAGATACGCAGTATTTT.